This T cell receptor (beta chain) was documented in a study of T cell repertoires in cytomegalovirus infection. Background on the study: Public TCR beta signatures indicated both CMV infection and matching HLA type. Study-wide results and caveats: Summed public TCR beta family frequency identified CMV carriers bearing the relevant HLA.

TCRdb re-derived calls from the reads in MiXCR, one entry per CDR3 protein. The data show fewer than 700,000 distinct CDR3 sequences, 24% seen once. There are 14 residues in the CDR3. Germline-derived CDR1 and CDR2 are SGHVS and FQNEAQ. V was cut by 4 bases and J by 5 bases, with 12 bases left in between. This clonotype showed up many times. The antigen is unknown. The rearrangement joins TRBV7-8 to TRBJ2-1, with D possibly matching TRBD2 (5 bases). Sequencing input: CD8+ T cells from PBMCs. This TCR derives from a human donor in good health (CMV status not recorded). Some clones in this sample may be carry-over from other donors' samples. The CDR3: CASSSVASDNEQFF. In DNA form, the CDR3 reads TGTGCCAGCAGCTCCGTAGCGTCCGACAATGAGCAGTTCTTC. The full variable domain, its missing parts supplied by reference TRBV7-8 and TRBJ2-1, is GAGVSQSPRYKVAKRGQDVALRCDPISGHVSLFWYQQALGQGPEFLTYFQNEAQLDKSGLPSDRFFAERPEGSVSTLKIQRTQQEDSAVYLCASSSVASDNEQFFGPGTRLTVL.